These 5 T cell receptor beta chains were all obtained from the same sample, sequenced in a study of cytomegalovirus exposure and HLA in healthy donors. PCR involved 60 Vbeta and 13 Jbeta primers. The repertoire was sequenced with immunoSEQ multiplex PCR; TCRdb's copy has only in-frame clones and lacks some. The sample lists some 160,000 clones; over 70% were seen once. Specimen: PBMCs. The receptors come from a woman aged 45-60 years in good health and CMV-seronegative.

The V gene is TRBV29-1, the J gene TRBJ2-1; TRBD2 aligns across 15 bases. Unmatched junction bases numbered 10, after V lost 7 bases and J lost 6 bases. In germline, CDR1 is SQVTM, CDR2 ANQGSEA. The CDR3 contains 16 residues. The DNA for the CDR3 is TGCAGCGGGGGACTAGCGGGGGGTCGGGGGTCCAATGAGCAGTTCTTC. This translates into CSGGLAGGRGSNEQFF.

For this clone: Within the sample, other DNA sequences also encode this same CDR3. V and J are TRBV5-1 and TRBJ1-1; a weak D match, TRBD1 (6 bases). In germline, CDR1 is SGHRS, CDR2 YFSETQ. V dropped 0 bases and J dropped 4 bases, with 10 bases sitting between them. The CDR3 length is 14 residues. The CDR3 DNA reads TGCGCCAGCAGCTTGGAGGCGGGGGCCACTGAAGCTTTCTTT. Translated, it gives CASSLEAGATEAFF.

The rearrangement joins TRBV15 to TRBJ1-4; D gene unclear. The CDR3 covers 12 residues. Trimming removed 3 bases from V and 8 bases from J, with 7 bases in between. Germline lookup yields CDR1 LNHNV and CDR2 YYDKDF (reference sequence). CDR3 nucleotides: TGTGCCACCAGCAGGCGCGAGGAAAAACTGTTTTTT. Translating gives CATSRREEKLFF.

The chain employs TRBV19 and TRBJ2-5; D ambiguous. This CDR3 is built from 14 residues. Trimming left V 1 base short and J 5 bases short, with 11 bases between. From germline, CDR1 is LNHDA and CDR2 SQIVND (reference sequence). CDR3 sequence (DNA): TGTGCCAGTAGTATAGTGCGCGAGTCCGAGACCCAGTACTTC. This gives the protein CASSIVRESETQYF.

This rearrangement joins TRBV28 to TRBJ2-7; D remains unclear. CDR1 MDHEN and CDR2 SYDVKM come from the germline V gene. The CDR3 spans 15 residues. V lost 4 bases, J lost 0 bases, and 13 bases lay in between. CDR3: CASSSNLVSSYEQYF. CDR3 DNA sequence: TGTGCCAGCAGTTCGAACCTTGTGAGCTCCTACGAGCAGTACTTC.